This section outlines one TCR beta chain sequence together with its context. The protocol was immunoSEQ multiplex PCR, while the TCRdb copy is restricted to in-frame clones and leaves out a portion. Here the sample spans under 150,000 clones, around 93% being singletons. This sample stems from a study of T cell responses to AZD1222 COVID-19 vaccine. V gave up 1 base and J gave up 4 bases, with 16 bases separating them. Per the germline V gene, CDR1 is PRHDT and CDR2 is FYEKMQ (reference sequence). The CDR3 length is 16 residues. The input for sequencing was peripheral blood, taken on day 0 of AZD1222 vaccination. This sequence was found in an adult in good health. The gene calls are TRBV13 and TRBJ1-1; perhaps TRBD1 as D (6 bases). Here the CDR3 DNA reads TGTGCCAGCAGCTTAGTGGAGGGGTGGGGGCGCACTGAAGCTTTCTTT. It specifies CASSLVEGWGRTEAFF.